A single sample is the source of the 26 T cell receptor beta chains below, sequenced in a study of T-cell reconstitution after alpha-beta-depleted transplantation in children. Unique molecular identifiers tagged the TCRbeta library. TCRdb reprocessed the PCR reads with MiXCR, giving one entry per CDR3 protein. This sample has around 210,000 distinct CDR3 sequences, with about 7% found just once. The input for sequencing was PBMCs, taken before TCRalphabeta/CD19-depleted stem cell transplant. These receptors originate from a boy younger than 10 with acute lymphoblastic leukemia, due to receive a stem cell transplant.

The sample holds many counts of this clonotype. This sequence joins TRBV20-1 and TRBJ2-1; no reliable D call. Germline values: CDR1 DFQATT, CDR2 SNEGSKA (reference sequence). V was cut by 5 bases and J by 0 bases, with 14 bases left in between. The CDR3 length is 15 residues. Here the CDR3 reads CSAGPWVSSYNEQFF. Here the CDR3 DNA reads TGCAGTGCTGGCCCCTGGGTCAGCTCCTACAATGAGCAGTTCTTC.

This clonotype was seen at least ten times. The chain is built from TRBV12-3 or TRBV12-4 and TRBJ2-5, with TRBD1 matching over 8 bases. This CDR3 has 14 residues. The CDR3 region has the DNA TGTGCTACAACTGACAGGGGAGGAGTGGAGACCCAGTACTTC. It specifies CATTDRGGVETQYF.

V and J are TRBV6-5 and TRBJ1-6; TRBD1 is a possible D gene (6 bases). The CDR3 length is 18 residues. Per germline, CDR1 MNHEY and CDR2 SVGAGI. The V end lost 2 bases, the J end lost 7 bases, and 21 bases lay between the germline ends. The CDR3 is CASSYGGTSLSGNSPLHF. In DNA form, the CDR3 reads TGTGCCAGCAGTTACGGTGGGACATCCCTTTCGGGAAATTCACCCCTCCACTTT.

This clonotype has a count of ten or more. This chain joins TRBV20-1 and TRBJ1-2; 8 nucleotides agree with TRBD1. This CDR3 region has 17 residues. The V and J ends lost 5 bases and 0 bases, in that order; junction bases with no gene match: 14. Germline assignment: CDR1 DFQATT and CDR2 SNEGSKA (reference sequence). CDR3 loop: CSALFWDRTQANYGYTF. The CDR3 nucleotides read TGCAGTGCTCTCTTTTGGGACAGGACTCAAGCTAACTATGGCTACACCTTC.

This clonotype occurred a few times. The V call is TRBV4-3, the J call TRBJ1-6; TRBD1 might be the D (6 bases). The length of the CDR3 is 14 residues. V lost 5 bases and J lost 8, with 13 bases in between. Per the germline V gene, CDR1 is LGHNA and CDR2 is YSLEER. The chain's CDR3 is CASSGEDSHSPLHF. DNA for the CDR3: TGCGCCAGCAGCGGGGAGGACAGTCATTCACCCCTCCACTTT.

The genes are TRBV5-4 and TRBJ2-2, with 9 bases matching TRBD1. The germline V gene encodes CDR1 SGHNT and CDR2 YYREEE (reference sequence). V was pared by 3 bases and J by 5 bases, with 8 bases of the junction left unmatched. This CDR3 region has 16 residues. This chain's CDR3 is CASSSRRTGDTGELFF. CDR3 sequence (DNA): TGTGCCAGCAGCTCCCGAAGGACAGGGGATACCGGGGAGCTGTTTTTT.

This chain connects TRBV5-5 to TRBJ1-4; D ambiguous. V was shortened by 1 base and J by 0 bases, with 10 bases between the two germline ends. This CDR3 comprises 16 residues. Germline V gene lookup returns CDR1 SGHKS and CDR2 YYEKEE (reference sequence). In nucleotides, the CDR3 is TGTGCCAGCAGCTTGAAAGGAGTGGCAACTAATGAAAAACTGTTTTTT. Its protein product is CASSLKGVATNEKLFF.

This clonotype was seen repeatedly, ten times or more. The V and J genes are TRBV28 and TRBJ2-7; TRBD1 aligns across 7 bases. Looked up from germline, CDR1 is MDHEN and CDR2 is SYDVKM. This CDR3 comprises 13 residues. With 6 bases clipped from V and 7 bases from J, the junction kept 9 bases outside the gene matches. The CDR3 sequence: CASRKGGVGEQYF. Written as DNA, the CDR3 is TGTGCCAGCAGAAAAGGGGGCGTGGGGGAGCAGTACTTC.

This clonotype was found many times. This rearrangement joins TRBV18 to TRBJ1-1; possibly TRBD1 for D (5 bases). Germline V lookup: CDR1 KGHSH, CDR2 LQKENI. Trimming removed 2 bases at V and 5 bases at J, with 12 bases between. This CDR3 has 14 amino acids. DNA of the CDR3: TGTGCCAGCTCACCAACGCATGCAGGGACTGAAGCTTTCTTT. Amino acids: CASSPTHAGTEAFF.

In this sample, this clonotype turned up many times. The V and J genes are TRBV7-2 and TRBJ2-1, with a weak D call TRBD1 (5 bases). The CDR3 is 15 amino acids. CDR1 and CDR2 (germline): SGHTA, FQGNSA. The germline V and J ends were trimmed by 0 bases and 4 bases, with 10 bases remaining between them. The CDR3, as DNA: TGTGCCAGCAGCTTAGCTGGGGCGCGGTACAATGAGCAGTTCTTC. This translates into CASSLAGARYNEQFF.

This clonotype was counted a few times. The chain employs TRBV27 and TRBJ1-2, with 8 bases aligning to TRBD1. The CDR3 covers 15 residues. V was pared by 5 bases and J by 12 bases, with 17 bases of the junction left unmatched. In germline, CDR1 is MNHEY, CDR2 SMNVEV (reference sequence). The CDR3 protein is CASSTLQGVINGHTF. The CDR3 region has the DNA TGTGCCAGCAGTACCTTACAGGGGGTGATTAACGGCCACACCTTC.

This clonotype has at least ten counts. The DNA of the CDR3 is TGTGCCAGCAGTCCCCCCGGCGAGGTAAATCAGCCCCAGCATTTT. As protein: CASSPPGEVNQPQHF. The chain couples TRBV6-2 or TRBV6-3 to TRBJ1-5; D is undetermined. The CDR3 covers 15 residues. Germline CDR1 and CDR2: MNHEY and SVGEGT. Trimming pared 5 bases from V and 4 bases from J, leaving 15 bases between.

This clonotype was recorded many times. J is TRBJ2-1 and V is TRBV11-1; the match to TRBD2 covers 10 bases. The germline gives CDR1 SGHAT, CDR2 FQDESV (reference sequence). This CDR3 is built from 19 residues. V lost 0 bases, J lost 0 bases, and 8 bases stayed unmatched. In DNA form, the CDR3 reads TGTGCCAGCAGCTTAGCGCCTAGCGGGGGATCTCCCTCCTACAATGAGCAGTTCTTC. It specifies CASSLAPSGGSPSYNEQFF.

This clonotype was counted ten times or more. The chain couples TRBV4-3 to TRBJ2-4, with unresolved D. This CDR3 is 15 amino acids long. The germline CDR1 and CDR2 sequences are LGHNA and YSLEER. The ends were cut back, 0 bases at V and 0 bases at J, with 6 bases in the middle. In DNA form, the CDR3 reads TGCGCCAGCAGCCAAGACAGACTAGCCAAAAACATTCAGTACTTC. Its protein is CASSQDRLAKNIQYF.

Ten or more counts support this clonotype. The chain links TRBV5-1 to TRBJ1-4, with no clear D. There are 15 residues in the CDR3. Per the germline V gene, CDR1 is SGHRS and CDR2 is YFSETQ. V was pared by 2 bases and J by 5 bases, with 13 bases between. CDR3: CASSLGDKDNEKLFF. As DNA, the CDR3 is TGCGCCAGCAGCTTAGGAGACAAAGACAATGAAAAACTGTTTTTT. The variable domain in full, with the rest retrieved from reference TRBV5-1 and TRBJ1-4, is KAGVTQTPRYLIKTRGQQVTLSCSPISGHRSVSWYQQTPGQGLQFLFEYFSETQRNKGNFPGRFSGRQFSNSRSEMNVSTLELGDSALYLCASSLGDKDNEKLFFGSGTQLSVL.

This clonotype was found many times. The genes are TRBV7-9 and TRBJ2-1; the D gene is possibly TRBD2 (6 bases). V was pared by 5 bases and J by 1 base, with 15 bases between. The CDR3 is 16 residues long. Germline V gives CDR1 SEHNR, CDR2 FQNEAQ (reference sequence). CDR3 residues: CASSPRLGTSYNEQFF. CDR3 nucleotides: TGTGCCAGCAGCCCCCGCCTGGGGACTTCCTACAATGAGCAGTTCTTC.

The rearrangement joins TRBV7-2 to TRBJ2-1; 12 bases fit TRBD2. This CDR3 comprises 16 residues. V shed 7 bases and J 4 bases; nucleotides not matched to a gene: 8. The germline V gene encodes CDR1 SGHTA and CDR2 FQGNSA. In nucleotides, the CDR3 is TGTGCCAGCAAGCCGAAAGGACTAGCGGGATACAATGAGCAGTTCTTC. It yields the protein CASKPKGLAGYNEQFF.

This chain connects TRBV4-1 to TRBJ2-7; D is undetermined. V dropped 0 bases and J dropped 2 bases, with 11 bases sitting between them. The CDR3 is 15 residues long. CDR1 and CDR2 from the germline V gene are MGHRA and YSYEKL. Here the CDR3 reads CASSQERSKTYEQYF. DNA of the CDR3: TGCGCCAGCAGCCAAGAAAGAAGTAAAACCTACGAGCAGTACTTC.

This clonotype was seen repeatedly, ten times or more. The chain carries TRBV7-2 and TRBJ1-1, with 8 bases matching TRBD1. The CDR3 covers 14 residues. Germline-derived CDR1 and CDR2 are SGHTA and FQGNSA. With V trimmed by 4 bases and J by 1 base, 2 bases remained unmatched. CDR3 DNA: TGTGCCAGCAGCTCCGACAGGGGGAACACTGAAGCTTTCTTT. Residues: CASSSDRGNTEAFF. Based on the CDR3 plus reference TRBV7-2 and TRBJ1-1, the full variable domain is GAGVSQSPSNKVTEKGKDVELRCDPISGHTALYWYRQSLGQGLEFLIYFQGNSAPDKSGLPSDRFSAERTGGSVSTLTIQRTQQEDSAVYLCASSSDRGNTEAFFGQGTRLTVV.

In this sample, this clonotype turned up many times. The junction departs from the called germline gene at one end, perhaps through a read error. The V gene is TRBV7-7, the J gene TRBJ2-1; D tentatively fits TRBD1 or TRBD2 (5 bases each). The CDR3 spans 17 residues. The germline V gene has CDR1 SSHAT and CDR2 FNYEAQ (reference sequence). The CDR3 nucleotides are TGTGCTAGCAGCTTTCAGCCCCCTCCGAGGGGTTACAATGAGCAGTTCTTC. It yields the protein CASSFQPPPRGYNEQFF.

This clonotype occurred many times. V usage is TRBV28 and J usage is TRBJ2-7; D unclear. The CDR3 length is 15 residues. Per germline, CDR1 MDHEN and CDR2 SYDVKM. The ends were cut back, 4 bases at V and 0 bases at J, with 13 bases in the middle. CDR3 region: CASSSPDGFSYEQYF. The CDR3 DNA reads TGTGCCAGCAGTTCCCCCGACGGATTCTCCTACGAGCAGTACTTC.

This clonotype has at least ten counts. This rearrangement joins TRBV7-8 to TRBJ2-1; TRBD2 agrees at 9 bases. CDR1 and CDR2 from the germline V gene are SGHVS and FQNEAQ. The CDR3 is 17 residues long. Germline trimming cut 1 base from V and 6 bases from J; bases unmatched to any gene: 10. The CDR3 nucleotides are TGTGCCAGCAGCTTAGATGTCTTGGCGGGGGGGTTCAATGAGCAGTTCTTC. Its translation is CASSLDVLAGGFNEQFF.

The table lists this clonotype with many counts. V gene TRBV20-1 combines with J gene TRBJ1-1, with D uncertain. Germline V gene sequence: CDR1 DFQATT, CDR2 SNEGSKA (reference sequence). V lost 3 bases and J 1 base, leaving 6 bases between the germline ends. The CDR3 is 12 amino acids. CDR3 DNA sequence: TGCAGTGCTAGTAGTCAGAACACTGAAGCTTTCTTT. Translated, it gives CSASSQNTEAFF.

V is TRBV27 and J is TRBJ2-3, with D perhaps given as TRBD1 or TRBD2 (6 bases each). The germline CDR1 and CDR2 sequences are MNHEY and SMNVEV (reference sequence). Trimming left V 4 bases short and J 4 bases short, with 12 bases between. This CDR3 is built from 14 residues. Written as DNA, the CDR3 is TGTGCCAGCAGTTGGGGGGCCGCCTCAGATACGCAGTATTTT. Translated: CASSWGAASDTQYF.

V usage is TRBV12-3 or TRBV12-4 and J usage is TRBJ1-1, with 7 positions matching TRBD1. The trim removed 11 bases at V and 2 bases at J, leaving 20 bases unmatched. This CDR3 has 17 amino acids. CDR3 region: CALSLTWDRTVNTEAFF. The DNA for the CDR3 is TGTGCCCTCAGTTTAACCTGGGACAGAACCGTAAACACTGAAGCTTTCTTT.

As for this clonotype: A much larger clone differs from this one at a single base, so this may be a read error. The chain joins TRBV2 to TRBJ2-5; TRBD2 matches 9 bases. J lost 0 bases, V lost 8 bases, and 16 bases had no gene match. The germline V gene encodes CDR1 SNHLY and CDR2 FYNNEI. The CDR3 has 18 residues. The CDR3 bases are TGTGCCAGCTGTTTGGCCAGCGGGGGGAGTGAGTACCAAGAGACCCAGTACTTC. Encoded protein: CASCLASGGSEYQETQYF.